Below, 9 T cell receptor beta chains from the same sample are listed, as sequenced in a study of cytomegalovirus exposure and HLA in healthy donors. It was with 60 Vbeta and 13 Jbeta primers that the PCR ran. Assay used: immunoSEQ multiplex PCR; TCRdb lists only in-frame clones, some missing. Among about 83,000 clones listed, roughly 76% were seen once. The sequenced material came from PBMCs. These receptors were collected from a woman in her 30s in good health and CMV-seronegative.

This rearrangement joins TRBV7-8 to TRBJ2-3; a weak D match, TRBD2 (6 bases). V dropped 0 bases and J dropped 2 bases, with 12 bases sitting between them. The CDR3 covers 16 residues. Per the germline V gene, CDR1 is SGHVS and CDR2 is FQNEAQ. CDR3: CASSLAGGVYTDTQYF. In nucleotides, the CDR3 is TGTGCCAGCAGCTTAGCGGGAGGAGTCTACACAGATACGCAGTATTTT.

V and J are TRBV7-8 and TRBJ1-2, with TRBD1 as a possible D gene (5 bases). V was clipped by 1 base and J by 8 bases, with 17 bases between them. There are 15 residues in the CDR3. Germline values: CDR1 SGHVS, CDR2 FQNEAQ. CDR3 residues: CASSLGGRSPRGYTF. The CDR3 DNA reads TGTGCCAGCAGCTTAGGGGGCCGATCACCACGCGGCTACACCTTC.

This clone was observed once. The chain links TRBV7-2 to TRBJ2-7; 7 bases match TRBD1. Germline V gene lookup returns CDR1 SGHTA and CDR2 FQGNSA. V dropped 5 bases and J dropped 4; count of bases not matched to a gene: 8. This CDR3 has 14 amino acids. In DNA, the CDR3 is TGTGCCAGCAGCGCACAGGGGATCAGGTACGAGCAGTACTTC. Translated, it gives CASSAQGIRYEQYF.

The chain is built from TRBV28 and TRBJ2-7; 7 nucleotides match TRBD1. The length of the CDR3 is 13 residues. The germline CDR1 and CDR2 sequences are MDHEN and SYDVKM. After removal of 5 bases from V and 1 base from J, the junction contained 2 bases not matched to a gene. CDR3 region: CASSPGQSYEQYF. The CDR3 DNA reads as TGTGCCAGCAGTCCGGGACAGTCCTACGAGCAGTACTTC. Full variable domain (missing parts from reference TRBV28 and TRBJ2-7): DVKVTQSSRYLVKRTGEKVFLECVQDMDHENMFWYRQDPGLGLRLIYFSYDVKMKEKGDIPEGYSVSREKKERFSLILESASTNQTSMYLCASSPGQSYEQYFGPGTRLTVT.

This chain uses TRBV5-6 with TRBJ2-1; D is perhaps TRBD2 (5 bases). Trimming left V 0 bases short and J 4 bases short, with 11 bases between. The CDR3 runs 15 residues. Germline CDR1 SGHDT, CDR2 YYEEEE. CDR3 protein: CASSLGRATYNEQFF. DNA for the CDR3: TGTGCCAGCAGCTTGGGGCGGGCCACGTACAATGAGCAGTTCTTC.

In its sample, this clone was seen once. The chain joins TRBV15 to TRBJ2-1; 7 nucleotides agree with TRBD2. CDR1 is LNHNV, CDR2 YYDKDF, per germline (reference sequence). The V segment lost 7 bases and the J segment 1 base; nucleotides outside the gene matches: 13. The CDR3 is 17 residues long. The CDR3 loop reads CATNTDSGLKSYNEQFF. The CDR3 nucleotides read TGTGCCACCAACACCGATAGCGGGCTCAAATCCTACAATGAGCAGTTCTTC.

The chain employs TRBV19 and TRBJ2-2; 11 positions match TRBD1. From germline, CDR1 is LNHDA and CDR2 SQIVND (reference sequence). The CDR3 is 16 residues long. The junction had 5 bases not matched to a gene; V was cut back by 6 bases and J by 2 bases. The CDR3 DNA follows: TGTGCCAGTAGGTCCGGACAGGGGGCAAACACCGGGGAGCTGTTTTTT. Amino acids: CASRSGQGANTGELFF.

The chain joins TRBV5-5 to TRBJ1-2, with 12 bases that match TRBD1. The CDR3 spans 13 residues. Germline values: CDR1 SGHKS, CDR2 YYEKEE (reference sequence). Trimming removed 4 bases from V and 8 bases from J; junction bases left unmatched: 3. This CDR3 reads CASSRGTGGGYTF. The CDR3 DNA reads TGTGCCAGCAGCCGCGGGACAGGGGGCGGCTACACCTTC.

The sample holds a few counts of this clone. The V call is TRBV7-9, the J call TRBJ2-1, with unresolved D. Germline V gives CDR1 SEHNR, CDR2 FQNEAQ (reference sequence). Trimming removed 3 bases at V and 6 bases at J, with 3 bases between. The CDR3 consists of 11 residues. CDR3 sequence (DNA): TGTGCCAGCAGCTTCCTCAATGAGCAGTTCTTC. It is translated as CASSFLNEQFF.